This T cell receptor (beta chain) was found in a study of graft-versus-host responses after intestinal transplantation. The assay was immunoSEQ multiplex PCR, and TCRdb's table has in-frame clones only and misses some. The sample has more than 65,000 clones; 85% to 90% are singletons. With respect to this clone: The antigen is undetermined.

Deletions cut 2 bases from V and 2 bases from J, with 8 bases between. Per germline, CDR1 SGHDT and CDR2 YYEEEE. This CDR3 spans 13 amino acids. The receptor comes from a human donor who received an intestinal transplant. V gene TRBV5-6 combines with J gene TRBJ2-7; no firm D call. The sample here was unstimulated CD4+ T cells sorted from spleen or lymph node cells, taken before intestinal transplant. The CDR3 protein is CASSFRLAYEQYF. Here the CDR3 DNA reads TGTGCCAGCAGCTTTCGACTGGCCTACGAGCAGTACTTC.